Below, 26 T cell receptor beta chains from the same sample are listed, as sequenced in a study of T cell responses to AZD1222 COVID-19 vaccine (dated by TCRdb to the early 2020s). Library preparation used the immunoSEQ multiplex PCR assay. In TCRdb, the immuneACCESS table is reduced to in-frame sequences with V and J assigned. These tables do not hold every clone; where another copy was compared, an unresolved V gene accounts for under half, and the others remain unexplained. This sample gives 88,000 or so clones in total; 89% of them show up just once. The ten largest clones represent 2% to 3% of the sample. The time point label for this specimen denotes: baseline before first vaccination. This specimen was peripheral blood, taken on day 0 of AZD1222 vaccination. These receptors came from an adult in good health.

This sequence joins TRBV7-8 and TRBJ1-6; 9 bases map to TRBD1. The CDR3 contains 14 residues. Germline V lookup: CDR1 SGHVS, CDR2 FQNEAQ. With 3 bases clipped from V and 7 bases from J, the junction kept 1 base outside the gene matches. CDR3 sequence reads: CASSLDRGNSPLHF. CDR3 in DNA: TGTGCCAGCAGCTTGGACAGGGGAAATTCACCCCTCCACTTT.

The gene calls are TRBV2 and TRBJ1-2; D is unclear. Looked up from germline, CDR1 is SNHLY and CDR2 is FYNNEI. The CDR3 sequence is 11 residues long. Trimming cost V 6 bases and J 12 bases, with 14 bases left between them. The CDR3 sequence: CASSPDPTNTF. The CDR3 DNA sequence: TGTGCCAGCAGCCCTGATCCGACCAACACCTTC.

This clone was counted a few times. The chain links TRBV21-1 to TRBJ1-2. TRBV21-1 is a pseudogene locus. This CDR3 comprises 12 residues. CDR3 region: CASSIDNYGYTF. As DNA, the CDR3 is TGTGCCAGCAGCATTGATAACTATGGCTACACCTTC.

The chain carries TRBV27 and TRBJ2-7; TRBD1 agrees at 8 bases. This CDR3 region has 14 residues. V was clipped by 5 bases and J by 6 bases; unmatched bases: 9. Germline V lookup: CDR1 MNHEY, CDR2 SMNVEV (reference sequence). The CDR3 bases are TGTGCCAGCAGTCTGCGACAGGGGCTTAGCGAGCAGTACTTC. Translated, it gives CASSLRQGLSEQYF.

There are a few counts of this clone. The CDR3 loop is CASSPTPRGNTEAFF. CDR3 coding DNA: TGTGCCAGCAGCCCAACTCCGAGAGGGAACACTGAAGCTTTCTTT. The chain recombines TRBV7-8 with TRBJ1-1; D is uncertain. Trimming pared 5 bases from V and 1 base from J, leaving 14 bases between. The CDR3 runs 15 residues. Germline CDR1 and CDR2: SGHVS and FQNEAQ.

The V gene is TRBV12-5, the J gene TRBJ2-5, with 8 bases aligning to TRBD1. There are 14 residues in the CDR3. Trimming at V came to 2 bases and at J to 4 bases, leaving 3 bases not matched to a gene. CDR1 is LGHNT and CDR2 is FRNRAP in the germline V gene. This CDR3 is CASGLFRGRETQYF. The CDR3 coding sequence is TGTGCTAGTGGTTTGTTCAGGGGGCGAGAGACCCAGTACTTC.

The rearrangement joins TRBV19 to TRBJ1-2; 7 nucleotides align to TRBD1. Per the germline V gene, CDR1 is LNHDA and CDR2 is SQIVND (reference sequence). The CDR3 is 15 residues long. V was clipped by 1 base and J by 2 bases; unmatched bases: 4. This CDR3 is CASSIAGTANYGYTF. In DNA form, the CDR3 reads TGTGCCAGTAGTATAGCCGGGACAGCGAACTATGGCTACACCTTC.

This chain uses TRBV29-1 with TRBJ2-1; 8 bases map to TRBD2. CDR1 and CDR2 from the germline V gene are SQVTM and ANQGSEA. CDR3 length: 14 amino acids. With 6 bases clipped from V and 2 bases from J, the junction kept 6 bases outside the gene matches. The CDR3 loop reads CSVGKAGAYNEQFF. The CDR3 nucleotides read TGCAGCGTGGGTAAAGCGGGAGCCTACAATGAGCAGTTCTTC.

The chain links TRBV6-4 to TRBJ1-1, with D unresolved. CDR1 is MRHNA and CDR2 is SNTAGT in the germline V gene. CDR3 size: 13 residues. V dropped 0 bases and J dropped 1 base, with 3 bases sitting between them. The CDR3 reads CASSDSANTEAFF. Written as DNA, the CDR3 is TGTGCCAGCAGTGACTCAGCGAACACTGAAGCTTTCTTT.

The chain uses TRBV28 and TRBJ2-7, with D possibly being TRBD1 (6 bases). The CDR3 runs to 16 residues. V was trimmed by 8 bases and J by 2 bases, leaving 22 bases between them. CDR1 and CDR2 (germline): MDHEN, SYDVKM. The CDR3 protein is CASSLGAGTLTYEQYF. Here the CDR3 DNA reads TGTGCCAGCTCTTTGGGGGCAGGCACTTTAACCTACGAGCAGTACTTC.

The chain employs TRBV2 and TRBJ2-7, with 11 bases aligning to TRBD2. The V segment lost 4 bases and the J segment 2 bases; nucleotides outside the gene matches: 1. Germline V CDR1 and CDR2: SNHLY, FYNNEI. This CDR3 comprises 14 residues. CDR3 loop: CASSGGLAAYEQYF. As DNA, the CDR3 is TGTGCCAGCAGTGGGGGACTAGCGGCCTACGAGCAGTACTTC.

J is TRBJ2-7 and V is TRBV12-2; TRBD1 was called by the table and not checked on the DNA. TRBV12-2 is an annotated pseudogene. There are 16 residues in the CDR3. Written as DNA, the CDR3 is TGTGCAAGTCGCTTATCCCCGGGACAGGGTTGTTACGAGCAGTACTTC. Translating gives CASRLSPGQGCYEQYF.

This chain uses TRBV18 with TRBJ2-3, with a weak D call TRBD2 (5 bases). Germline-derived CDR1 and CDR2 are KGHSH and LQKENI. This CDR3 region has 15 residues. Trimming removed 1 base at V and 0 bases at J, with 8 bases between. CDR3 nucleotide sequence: TGTGCCAGCTCACCACGTCTAGCCAGCACAGATACGCAGTATTTT. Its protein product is CASSPRLASTDTQYF.

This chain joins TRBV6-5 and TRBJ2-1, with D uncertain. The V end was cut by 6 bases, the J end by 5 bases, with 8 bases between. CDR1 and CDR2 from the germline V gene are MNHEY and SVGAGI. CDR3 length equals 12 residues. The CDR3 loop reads CASSPDDNEQFF. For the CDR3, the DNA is TGTGCCAGCAGCCCAGACGACAATGAGCAGTTCTTC.

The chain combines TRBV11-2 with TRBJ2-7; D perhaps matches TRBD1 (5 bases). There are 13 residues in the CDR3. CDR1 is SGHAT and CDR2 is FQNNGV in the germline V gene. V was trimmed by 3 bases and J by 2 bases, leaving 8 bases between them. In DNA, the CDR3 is TGTGCCAGCAGCTTCCCAGGGACCTACGAGCAGTACTTC. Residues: CASSFPGTYEQYF.

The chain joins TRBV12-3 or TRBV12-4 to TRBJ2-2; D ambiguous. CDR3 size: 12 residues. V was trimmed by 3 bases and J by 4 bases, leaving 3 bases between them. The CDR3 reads CASSFLTGELFF. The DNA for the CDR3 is TGTGCCAGCAGTTTTCTCACCGGGGAGCTGTTTTTT.

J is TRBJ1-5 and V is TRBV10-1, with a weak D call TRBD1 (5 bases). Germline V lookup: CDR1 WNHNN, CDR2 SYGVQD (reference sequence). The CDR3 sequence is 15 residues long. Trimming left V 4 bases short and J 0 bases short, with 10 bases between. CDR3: CASSGGHLSNQPQHF. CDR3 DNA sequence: TGCGCCAGCAGTGGAGGACACCTTAGCAATCAGCCCCAGCATTTT.

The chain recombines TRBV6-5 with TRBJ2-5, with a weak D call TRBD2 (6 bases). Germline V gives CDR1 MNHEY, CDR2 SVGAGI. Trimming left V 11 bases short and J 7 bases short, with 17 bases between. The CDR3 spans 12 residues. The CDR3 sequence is CAVRDRRGTQYF. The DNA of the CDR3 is TGTGCCGTAAGGGACCGGAGGGGGACCCAGTACTTC.

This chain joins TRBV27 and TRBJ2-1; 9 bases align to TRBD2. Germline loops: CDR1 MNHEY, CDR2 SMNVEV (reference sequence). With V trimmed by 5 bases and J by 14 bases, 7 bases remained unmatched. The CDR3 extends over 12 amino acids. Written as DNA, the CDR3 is TGTGCCAGCAGTACTGCGGGGGGGCCAGAGTTCTTC. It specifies CASSTAGGPEFF.

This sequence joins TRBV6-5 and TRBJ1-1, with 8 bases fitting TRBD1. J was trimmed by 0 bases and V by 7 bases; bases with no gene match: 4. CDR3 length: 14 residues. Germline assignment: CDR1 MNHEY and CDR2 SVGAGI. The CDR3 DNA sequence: TGTGCCAGCAACGTACAGGGGGTGAACACTGAAGCTTTCTTT. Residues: CASNVQGVNTEAFF.

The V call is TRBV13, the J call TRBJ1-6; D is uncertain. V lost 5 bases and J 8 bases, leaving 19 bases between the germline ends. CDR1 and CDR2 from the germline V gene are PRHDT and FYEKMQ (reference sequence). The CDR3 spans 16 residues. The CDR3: CASSPNRPGGHSPLHF. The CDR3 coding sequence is TGTGCCAGCAGCCCCAACCGACCCGGTGGGCATTCACCCCTCCACTTT.

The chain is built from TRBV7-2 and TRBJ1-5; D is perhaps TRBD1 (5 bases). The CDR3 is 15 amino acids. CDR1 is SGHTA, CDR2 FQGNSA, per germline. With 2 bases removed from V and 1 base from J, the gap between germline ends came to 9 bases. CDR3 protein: CASSLKGLSNQPQHF. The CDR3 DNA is TGTGCCAGCAGCTTAAAGGGGCTAAGCAATCAGCCCCAGCATTTT.

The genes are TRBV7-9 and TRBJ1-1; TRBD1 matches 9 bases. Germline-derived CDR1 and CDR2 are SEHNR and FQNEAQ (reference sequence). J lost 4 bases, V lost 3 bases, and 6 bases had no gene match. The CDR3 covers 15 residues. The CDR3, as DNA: TGTGCCAGCAGCTTGGGGACAGGGAGAGGCACTGAAGCTTTCTTT. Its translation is CASSLGTGRGTEAFF. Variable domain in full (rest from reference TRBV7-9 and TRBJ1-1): DTGVSQNPRHKITKRGQNVTFRCDPISEHNRLYWYRQTLGQGPEFLTYFQNEAQLEKSRLLSDRFSAERPKGSFSTLEIQRTEQGDSAMYLCASSLGTGRGTEAFFGQGTRLTVV.

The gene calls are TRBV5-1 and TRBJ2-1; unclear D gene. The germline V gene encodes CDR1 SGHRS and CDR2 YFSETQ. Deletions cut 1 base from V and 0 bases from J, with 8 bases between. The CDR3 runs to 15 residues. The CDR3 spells CASSLPSSSYNEQFF. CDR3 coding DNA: TGCGCCAGCAGCTTGCCTTCGAGCTCCTACAATGAGCAGTTCTTC.

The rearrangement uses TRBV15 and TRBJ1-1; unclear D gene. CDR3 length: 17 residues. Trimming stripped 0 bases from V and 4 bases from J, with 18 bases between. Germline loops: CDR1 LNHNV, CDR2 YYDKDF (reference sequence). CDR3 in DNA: TGTGCCACCAGCAGAGATCCTTTCCGACAACGAGGCACTGAAGCTTTCTTT. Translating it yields CATSRDPFRQRGTEAFF.

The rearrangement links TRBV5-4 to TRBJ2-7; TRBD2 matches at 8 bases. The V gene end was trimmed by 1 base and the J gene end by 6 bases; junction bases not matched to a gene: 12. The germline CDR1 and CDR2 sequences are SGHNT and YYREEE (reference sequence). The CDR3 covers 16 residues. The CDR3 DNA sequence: TGTGCCAGCAGCTTGCCATCCGGGGGGGCCTACAGCGAGCAGTACTTC. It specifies CASSLPSGGAYSEQYF.